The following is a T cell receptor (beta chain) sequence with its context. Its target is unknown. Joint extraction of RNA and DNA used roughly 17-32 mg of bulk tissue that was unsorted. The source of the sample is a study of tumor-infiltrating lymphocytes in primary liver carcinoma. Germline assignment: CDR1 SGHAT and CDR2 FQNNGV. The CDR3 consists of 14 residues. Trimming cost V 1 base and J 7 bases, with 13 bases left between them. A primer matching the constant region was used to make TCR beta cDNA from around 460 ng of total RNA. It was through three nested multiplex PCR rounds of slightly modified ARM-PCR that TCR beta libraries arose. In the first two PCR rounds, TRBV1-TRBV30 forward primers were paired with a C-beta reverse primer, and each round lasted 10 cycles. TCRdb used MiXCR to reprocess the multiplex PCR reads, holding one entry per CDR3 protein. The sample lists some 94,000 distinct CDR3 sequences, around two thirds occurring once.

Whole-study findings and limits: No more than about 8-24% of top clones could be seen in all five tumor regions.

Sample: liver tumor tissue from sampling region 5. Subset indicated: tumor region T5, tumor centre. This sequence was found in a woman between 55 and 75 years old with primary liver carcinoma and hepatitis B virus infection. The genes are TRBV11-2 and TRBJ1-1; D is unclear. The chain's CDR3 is CASSLGHETGEAFF. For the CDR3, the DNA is TGTGCCAGCAGCTTAGGACATGAGACGGGTGAAGCTTTCTTT.